The 2 T cell receptor beta chains listed next were all sequenced from one sample in a study of identical twins. A single record per CDR3 protein comes from TCRdb applying MiXCR to the 5' RACE reads. The sample holds a few hundred thousand distinct CDR3 sequences, around 8% seen once. The same sample was also used in a study of yellow fever vaccine responses in identical twins.

The sequenced sample was CD8+ T cells sorted from blood. These receptors were obtained from a woman in her late teens or twenties in good health.

The table lists this clonotype with a few counts. This chain uses TRBV9 with TRBJ2-4; TRBD1 agrees at 7 bases. V lost 4 bases and J lost 6; bases outside the gene matches: 1. Germline CDR1 SGDLS, CDR2 YYNGEE. The CDR3 extends over 12 amino acids. In nucleotides, the CDR3 is TGTGCCAGCAGCCCAGGGGGAAACATTCAGTACTTC. It translates to CASSPGGNIQYF.

CDR3 DNA: TGCGCCAGCAGTCAATCCCTCGGGACAGGGACTTACGAGCAGTACTTC. It translates to CASSQSLGTGTYEQYF. The gene calls are TRBV23-1 and TRBJ2-7; 9 positions agree with TRBD1. TRBV23-1 is labeled an ORF, and its function is uncertain. The CDR3 has 16 amino acids. V lost 0 bases, J lost 4 bases, and 7 bases stayed unmatched.